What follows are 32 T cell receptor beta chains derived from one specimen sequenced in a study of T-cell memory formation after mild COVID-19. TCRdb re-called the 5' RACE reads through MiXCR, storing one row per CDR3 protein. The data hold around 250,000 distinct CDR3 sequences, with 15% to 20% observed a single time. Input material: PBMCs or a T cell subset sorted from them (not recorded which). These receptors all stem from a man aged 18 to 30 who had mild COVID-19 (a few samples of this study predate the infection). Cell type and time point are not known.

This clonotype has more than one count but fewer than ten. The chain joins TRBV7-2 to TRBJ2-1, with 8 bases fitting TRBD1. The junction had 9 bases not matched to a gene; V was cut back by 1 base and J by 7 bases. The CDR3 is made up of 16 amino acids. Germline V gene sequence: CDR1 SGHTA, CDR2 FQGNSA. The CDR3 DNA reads TGTGCCAGCAGCTTAGGGGGCAGGGGGCAACGGAATGAGCAGTTCTTC. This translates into CASSLGGRGQRNEQFF.

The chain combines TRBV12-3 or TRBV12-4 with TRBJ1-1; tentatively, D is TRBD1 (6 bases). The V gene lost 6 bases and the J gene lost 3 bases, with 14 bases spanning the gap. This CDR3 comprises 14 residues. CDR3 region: CASSIQGHHTEAFF. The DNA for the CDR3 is TGTGCCAGCAGCATACAGGGCCACCACACTGAAGCTTTCTTT.

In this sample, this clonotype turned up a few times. CDR3 bases: TGTGCCAGCAGTGCCCAGCATGCGGGGGGGCTTGAGACCCAGTACTTC. It translates to CASSAQHAGGLETQYF. The genes are TRBV27 and TRBJ2-5, with 9 bases aligning to TRBD2. The V gene's germline CDR1 is MNHEY and CDR2 SMNVEV (reference sequence). The CDR3 sequence is 16 residues long. V lost 5 bases and J lost 5; bases outside the gene matches: 12.

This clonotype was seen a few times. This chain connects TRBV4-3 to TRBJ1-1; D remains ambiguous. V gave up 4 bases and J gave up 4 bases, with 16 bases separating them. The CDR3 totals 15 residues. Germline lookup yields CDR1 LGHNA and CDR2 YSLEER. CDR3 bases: TGCGCCAGCAGCCGGGCCCACACTGAGGGCACTGAAGCTTTCTTT. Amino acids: CASSRAHTEGTEAFF.

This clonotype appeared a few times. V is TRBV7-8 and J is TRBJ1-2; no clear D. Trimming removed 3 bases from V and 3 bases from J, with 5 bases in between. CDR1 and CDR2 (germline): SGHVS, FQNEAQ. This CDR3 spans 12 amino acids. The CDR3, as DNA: TGTGCCAGCAGCTTTGGAGACTATGGCTACACCTTC. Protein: CASSFGDYGYTF.

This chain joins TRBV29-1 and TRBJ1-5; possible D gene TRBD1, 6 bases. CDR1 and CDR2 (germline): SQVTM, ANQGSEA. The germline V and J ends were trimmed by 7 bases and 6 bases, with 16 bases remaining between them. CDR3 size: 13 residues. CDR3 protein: CSAGAGASQPQHF. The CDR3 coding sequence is TGCAGCGCCGGGGCGGGGGCGAGTCAGCCCCAGCATTTT.

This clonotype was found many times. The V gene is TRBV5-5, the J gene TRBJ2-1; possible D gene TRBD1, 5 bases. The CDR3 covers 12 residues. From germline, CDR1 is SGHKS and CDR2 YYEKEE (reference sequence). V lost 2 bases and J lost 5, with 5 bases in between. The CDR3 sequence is CASSLQDNEQFF. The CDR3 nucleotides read TGTGCCAGCAGCTTACAGGACAATGAGCAGTTCTTC.

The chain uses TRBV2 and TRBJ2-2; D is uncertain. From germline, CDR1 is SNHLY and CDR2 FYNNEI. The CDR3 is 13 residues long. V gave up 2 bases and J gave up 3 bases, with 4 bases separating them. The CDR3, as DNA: TGTGCCAGCAGTGAAACGGACACCGGGGAGCTGTTTTTT. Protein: CASSETDTGELFF.

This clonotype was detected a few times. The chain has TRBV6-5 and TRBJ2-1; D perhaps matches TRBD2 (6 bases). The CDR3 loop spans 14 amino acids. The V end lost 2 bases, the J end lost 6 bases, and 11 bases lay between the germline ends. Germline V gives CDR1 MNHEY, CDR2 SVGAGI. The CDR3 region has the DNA TGTGCCAGCAGTTACGCACTAGCTGGCAATGAGCAGTTCTTC. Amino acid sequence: CASSYALAGNEQFF.

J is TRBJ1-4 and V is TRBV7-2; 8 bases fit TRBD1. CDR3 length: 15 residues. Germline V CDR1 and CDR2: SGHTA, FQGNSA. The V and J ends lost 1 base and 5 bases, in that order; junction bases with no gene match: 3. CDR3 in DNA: TGTGCCAGCAGCTTAGGGGACAGGCGGAATGAAAAACTGTTTTTT. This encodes CASSLGDRRNEKLFF.

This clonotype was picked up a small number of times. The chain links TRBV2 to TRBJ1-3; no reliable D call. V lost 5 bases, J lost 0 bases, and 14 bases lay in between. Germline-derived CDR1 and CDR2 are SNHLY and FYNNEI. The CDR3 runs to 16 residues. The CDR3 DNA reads TGTGCCAGCAGTAGGGAACGTCCGAGCTCTGGAAACACCATATATTTT. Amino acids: CASSRERPSSGNTIYF.

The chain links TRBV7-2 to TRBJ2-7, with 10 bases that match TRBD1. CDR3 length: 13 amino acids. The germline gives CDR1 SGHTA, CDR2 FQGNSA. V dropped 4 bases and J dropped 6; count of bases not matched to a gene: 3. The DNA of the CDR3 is TGTGCCAGCAGCTCTCGACAGGGGGCCGAGCAGTACGTC. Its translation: CASSSRQGAEQYV.

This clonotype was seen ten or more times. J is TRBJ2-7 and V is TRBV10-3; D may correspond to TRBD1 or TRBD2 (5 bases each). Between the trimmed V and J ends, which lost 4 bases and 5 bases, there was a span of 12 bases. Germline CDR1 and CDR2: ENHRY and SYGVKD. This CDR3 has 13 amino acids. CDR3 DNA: TGTGCCATCAGTGCCGGGACCCGGAACGAGCAGTACTTC. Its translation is CAISAGTRNEQYF.

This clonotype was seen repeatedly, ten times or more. The chain's CDR3 is CSAREVSRGPVLFF. CDR3 in DNA: TGCAGTGCTAGAGAAGTCTCCCGGGGGCCTGTTTTGTTCTTC. This chain uses TRBV20-1 with TRBJ2-1; possibly TRBD1 or TRBD2 for D (6 bases each). The length of the CDR3 is 14 residues. Germline lookup yields CDR1 DFQATT and CDR2 SNEGSKA (reference sequence). Trimming shortened V by 0 bases and J by 15 bases, and 21 bases separated the two germline ends.

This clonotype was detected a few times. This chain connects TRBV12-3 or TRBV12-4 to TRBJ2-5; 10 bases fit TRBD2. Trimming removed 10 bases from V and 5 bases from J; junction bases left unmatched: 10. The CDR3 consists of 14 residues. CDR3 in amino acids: CATASGGADETQYF. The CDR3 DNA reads TGTGCCACCGCCAGCGGGGGGGCCGACGAGACCCAGTACTTC.

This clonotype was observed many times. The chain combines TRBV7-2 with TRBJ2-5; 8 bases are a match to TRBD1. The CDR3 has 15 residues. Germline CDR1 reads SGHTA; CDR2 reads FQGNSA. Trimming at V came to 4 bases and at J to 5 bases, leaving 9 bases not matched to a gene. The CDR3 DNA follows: TGTGCCAGCAGCTCCAGGACAGGGACGTACGAGACCCAGTACTTC. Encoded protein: CASSSRTGTYETQYF.

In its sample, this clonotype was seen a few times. The CDR3 region is CASSSRQGYGYTF. CDR3 coding DNA: TGTGCCAGCAGCTCCCGACAGGGCTATGGCTACACCTTC. The chain has TRBV6-5 and TRBJ1-2; 7 bases match TRBD1. The V gene's germline CDR1 is MNHEY and CDR2 SVGAGI. J gave up 4 bases and V 6 bases, and 5 bases lay outside the gene matches. This CDR3 comprises 13 residues.

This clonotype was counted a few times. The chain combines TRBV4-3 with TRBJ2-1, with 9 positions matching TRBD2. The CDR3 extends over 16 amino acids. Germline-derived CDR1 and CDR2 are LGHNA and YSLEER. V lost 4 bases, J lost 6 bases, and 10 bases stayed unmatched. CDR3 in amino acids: CASSRRPSGESNEQFF. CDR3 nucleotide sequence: TGCGCCAGCAGCCGACGGCCTAGCGGGGAGAGCAATGAGCAGTTCTTC.

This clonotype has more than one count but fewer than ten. CDR3 sequence reads: CASSQFPGFSYGYTF. In DNA, the CDR3 is TGTGCCAGCAGCCAATTTCCAGGTTTTAGCTATGGCTACACCTTC. The rearrangement links TRBV13 to TRBJ1-2, with unresolved D. This CDR3 comprises 15 residues. The ends were cut back, 5 bases at V and 4 bases at J, with 17 bases in the middle. Germline CDR1 PRHDT, CDR2 FYEKMQ (reference sequence). Filled out from reference TRBV13 and TRBJ1-2, the complete variable domain reads AAGVIQSPRHLIKEKRETATLKCYPIPRHDTVYWYQQGPGQDPQFLISFYEKMQSDKGSIPDRFSAQQFSDYHSELNMSSLELGDSALYFCASSQFPGFSYGYTFGSGTRLTVV.

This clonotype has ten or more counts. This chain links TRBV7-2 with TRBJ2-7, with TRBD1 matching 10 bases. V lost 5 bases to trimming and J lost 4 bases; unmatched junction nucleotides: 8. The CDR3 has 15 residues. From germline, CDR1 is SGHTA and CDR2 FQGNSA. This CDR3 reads CASSPGTGVWYEQYF. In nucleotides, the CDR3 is TGTGCCAGCAGCCCAGGGACAGGGGTTTGGTACGAGCAGTACTTC.

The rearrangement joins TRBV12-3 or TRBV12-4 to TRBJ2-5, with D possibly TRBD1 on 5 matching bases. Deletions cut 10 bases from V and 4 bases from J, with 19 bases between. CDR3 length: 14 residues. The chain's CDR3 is CATQLGRGSETQYF. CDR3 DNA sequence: TGTGCCACGCAACTGGGAAGGGGCTCAGAGACCCAGTACTTC.

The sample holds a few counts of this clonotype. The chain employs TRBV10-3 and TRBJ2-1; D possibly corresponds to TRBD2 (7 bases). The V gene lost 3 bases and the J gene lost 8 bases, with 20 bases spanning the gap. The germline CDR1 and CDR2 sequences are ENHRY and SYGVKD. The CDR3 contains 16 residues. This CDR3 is CAISDFQGGGGDEQFF. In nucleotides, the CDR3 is TGTGCCATCAGTGACTTTCAGGGAGGGGGAGGAGATGAGCAGTTCTTC.

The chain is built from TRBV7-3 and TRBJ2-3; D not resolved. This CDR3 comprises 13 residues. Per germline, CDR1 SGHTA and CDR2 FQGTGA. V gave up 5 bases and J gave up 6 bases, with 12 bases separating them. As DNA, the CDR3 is TGTGCCAGCAGCGCTCCGGCAGCTGATACGCAGTATTTT. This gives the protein CASSAPAADTQYF.

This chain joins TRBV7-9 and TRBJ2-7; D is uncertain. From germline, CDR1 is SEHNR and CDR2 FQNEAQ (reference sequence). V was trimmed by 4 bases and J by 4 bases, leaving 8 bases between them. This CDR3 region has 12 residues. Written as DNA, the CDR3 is TGTGCCAGCAGCTCGAATTATTACGAGCAGTACTTC. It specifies CASSSNYYEQYF.

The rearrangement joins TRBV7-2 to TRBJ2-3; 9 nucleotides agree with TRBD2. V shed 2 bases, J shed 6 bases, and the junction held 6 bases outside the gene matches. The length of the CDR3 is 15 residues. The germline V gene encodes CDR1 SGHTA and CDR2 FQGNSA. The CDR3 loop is CASSLIAGAGDTQYF. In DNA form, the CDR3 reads TGTGCCAGCAGCTTAATAGCGGGGGCGGGGGATACGCAGTATTTT.

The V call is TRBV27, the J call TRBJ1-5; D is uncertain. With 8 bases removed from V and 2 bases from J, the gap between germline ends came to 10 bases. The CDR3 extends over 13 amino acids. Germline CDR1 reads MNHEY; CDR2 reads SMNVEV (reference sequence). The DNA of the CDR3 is TGTGCCAGCTCCCATCCCGGCAATCAGCCCCAGCATTTT. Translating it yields CASSHPGNQPQHF.

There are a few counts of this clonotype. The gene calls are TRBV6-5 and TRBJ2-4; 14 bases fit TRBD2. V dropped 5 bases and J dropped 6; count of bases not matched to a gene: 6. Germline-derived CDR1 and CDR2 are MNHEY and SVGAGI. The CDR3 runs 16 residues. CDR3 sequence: CASSPGLAGGRNIQYF. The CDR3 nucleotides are TGTGCCAGCAGTCCCGGACTAGCGGGGGGCCGAAACATTCAGTACTTC.

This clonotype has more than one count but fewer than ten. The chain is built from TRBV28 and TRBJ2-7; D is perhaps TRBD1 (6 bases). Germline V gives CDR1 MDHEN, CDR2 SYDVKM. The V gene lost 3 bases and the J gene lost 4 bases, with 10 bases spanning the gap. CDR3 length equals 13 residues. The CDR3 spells CASSFLGGYEQYV. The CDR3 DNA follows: TGTGCCAGCAGTTTTTTAGGGGGTTACGAGCAGTACGTC.

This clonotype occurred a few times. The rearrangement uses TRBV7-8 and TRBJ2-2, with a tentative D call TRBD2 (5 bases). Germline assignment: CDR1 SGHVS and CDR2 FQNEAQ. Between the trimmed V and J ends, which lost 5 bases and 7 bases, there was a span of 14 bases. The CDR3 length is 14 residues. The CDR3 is CASSPRPGSGELFF. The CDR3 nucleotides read TGTGCCAGCAGCCCTCGACCGGGGAGCGGGGAGCTGTTTTTT. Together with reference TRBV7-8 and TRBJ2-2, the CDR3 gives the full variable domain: GAGVSQSPRYKVAKRGQDVALRCDPISGHVSLFWYQQALGQGPEFLTYFQNEAQLDKSGLPSDRFFAERPEGSVSTLKIQRTQQEDSAVYLCASSPRPGSGELFFGEGSRLTVL.

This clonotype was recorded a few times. CDR3 residues: CAGGELGNQPQHF. The CDR3 bases are TGTGCAGGGGGGGAATTGGGCAATCAGCCCCAGCATTTT. The chain links TRBV28 to TRBJ1-5; D might be TRBD1 (6 bases). In germline, CDR1 is MDHEN, CDR2 SYDVKM. This CDR3 spans 13 amino acids. Looking up the rest from reference TRBV28 and TRBJ1-5 gives the full variable domain: DVKVTQSSRYLVKRTGEKVFLECVQDMDHENMFWYRQDPGLGLRLIYFSYDVKMKEKGDIPEGYSVSREKKERFSLILESASTNQTSMYLCAGGELGNQPQHFGDGTRLSIL.

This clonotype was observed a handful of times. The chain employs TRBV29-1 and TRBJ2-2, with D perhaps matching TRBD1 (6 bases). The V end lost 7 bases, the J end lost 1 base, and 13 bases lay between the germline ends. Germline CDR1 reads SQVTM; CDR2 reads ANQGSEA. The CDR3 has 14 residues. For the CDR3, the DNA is TGCAGCGCCGGAGGACAGCTGAACACCGGGGAGCTGTTTTTT. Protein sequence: CSAGGQLNTGELFF.

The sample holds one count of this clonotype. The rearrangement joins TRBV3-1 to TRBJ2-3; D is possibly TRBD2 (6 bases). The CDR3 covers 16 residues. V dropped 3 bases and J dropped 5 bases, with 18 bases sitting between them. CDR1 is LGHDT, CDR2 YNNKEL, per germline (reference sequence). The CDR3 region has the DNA TGTGCCAGCAGCCAGGCCGGCCCCGGAGGGGTAGATACGCAGTATTTT. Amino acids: CASSQAGPGGVDTQYF.